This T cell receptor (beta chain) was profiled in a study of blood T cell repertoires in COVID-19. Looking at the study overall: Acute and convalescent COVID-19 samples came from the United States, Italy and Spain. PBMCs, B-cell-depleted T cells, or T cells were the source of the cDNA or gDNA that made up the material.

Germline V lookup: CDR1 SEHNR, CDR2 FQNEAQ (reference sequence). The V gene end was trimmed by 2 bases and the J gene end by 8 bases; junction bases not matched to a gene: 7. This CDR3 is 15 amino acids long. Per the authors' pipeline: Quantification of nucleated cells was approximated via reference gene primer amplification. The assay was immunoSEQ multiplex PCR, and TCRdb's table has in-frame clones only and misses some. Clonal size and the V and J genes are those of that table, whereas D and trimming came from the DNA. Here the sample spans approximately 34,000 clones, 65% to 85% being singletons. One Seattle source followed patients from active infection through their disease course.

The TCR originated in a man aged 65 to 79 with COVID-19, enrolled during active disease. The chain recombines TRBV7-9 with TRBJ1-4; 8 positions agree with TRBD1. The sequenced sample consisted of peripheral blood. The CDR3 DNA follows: TGTGCCAGCAGCTTAAAGCGTACAGGGGGGGAAAAACTGTTTTTT. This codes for CASSLKRTGGEKLFF. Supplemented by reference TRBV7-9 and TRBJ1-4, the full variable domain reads DTGVSQNPRHKITKRGQNVTFRCDPISEHNRLYWYRQTLGQGPEFLTYFQNEAQLEKSRLLSDRFSAERPKGSFSTLEIQRTEQGDSAMYLCASSLKRTGGEKLFFGSGTQLSVL.